The clone carrying this T cell receptor beta chain appeared a few times. Its antigen is not identified. The data were taken from a study of cytomegalovirus exposure and HLA in healthy donors. The CDR3 runs 14 residues. Trimming pared 7 bases from V and 8 bases from J, leaving 20 bases between. Germline V lookup: CDR1 SNHLY, CDR2 FYNNEI. Overall study results and limits: Several of the most significant clusters appeared linked to common viral pathogens, based on a later analysis. The only immune exposure information that was available was CMV serostatus. High sensitivity and specificity were reportedly achieved when the classifier diagnosed cytomegalovirus status.

Amplification used 60 Vbeta primers and 13 Jbeta primers. Sequenced by immunoSEQ multiplex PCR; TCRdb stores in-frame clones only, minus some. The table has more than 110,000 clones, 9.7% seen once. The chain couples TRBV2 to TRBJ1-2; D remains ambiguous. Material: PBMCs. This receptor was identified in a middle-aged man in good health and CMV-seronegative. CDR3 coding DNA: TGTGCCAGCACTCCCGAGGTACTCCCGCGGGGCTACACCTTC. Protein sequence: CASTPEVLPRGYTF. Variable domain in full (rest from reference TRBV2 and TRBJ1-2): EPEVTQTPSHQVTQMGQEVILRCVPISNHLYFYWYRQILGQKVEFLVSFYNNEISEKSEIFDDQFSVERPDGSNFTLKIRSTKLEDSAMYFCASTPEVLPRGYTFGSGTRLTVV.